This T cell receptor beta chain stems from a study of blood T cell repertoires in COVID-19. Turning to the study itself: T cells, B-cell-depleted T cells, or PBMCs provided the cDNA or gDNA that served as material.

The participants were between roughly 18 and 89 years old and came from 24 US areas. Which cohort a participant joined came from the clinical history participants gave. Original methodology: Amplified reference gene primers provided the basis for estimating nucleated cell counts. The protocol was immunoSEQ multiplex PCR, while the TCRdb copy is restricted to in-frame clones and leaves out a portion. V and J calls plus clone size are reproduced from that table; the DNA served to infer D and trimming. The table includes hundreds of thousands of clones, around 89% detected once. J gave up 1 base and V 7 bases, and 10 bases lay outside the gene matches. This CDR3 has 15 residues. Germline values: CDR1 MNHNY, CDR2 SVGAGI (reference sequence).

The sample was PBMCs or T cells enriched from blood (not recorded which). The V gene is TRBV6-6, the J gene TRBJ2-7; 7 nucleotides line up with TRBD1. The sequence was collected from a woman between 18 and 29 years old with acute COVID-19. Written as DNA, the CDR3 is TGTGCCAGCAACCAGGGACAGATAGGTTCCTACGAGCAGTACTTC. It specifies CASNQGQIGSYEQYF.